The clone carrying this TCR beta chain was seen only a few times. The target antigen is unknown. The data belong to a study of T cells after yellow fever vaccination. Looking at the study overall: SMART-Seq v4 Ultra Low Input prepared libraries from low-cell fractions.

V gave up 5 bases and J gave up 8 bases; unmatched junction bases: 10. This CDR3 spans 16 amino acids. Whole-study results and caveats: The study re-detected most primary-vaccination clones after the booster (around 96% CD4, around 90% CD8). FACS-sorted repertoires could contain abundant clonotypes contaminating from the bulk population.

TCRdb redid the calling of the 5' RACE reads with MiXCR, one entry per CDR3 protein. Counted here are around 300,000 distinct CDR3 sequences, approximately 4% occurring once; the ten biggest clones make up just under 20%. The chain recombines TRBV12-3 or TRBV12-4 with TRBJ2-1, with TRBD2 matching 12 bases. The material was PBMCs, obtained 15 days after the yellow fever booster vaccination. The origin of this receptor is a man between 18 and 35 years old who received the YFV17D yellow fever vaccine. DNA of the CDR3: TGTGCCAGCAGTCCCCTAGCGGGGGGGTATCATCATGAGCAGTTCTTC. Encoded protein: CASSPLAGGYHHEQFF.